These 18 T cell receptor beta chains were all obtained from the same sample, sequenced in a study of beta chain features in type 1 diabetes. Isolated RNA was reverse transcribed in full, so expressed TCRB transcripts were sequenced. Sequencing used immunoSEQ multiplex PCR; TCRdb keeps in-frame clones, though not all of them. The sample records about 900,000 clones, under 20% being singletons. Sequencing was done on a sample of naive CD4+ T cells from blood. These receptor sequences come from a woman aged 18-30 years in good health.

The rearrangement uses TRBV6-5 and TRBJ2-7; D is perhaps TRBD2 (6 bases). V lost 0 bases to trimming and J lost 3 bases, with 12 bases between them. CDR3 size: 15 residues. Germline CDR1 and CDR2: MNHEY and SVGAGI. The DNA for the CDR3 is TGTGCCAGCAGTTACTCCGGCGGGGACCTCTACGAGCAGTACTTC. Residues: CASSYSGGDLYEQYF.

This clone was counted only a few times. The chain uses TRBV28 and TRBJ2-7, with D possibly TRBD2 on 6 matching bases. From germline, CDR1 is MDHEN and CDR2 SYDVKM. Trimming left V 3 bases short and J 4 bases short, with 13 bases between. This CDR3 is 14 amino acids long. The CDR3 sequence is CASSFGGGVYEQYF. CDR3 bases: TGTGCCAGCAGTTTCGGGGGAGGAGTGTACGAGCAGTACTTC.

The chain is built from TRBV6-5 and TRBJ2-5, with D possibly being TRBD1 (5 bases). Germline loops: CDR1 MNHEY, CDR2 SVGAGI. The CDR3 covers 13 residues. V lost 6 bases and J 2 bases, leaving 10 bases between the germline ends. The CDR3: CASRRQIQETQYF. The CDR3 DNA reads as TGTGCCAGCAGAAGACAGATTCAAGAGACCCAGTACTTC.

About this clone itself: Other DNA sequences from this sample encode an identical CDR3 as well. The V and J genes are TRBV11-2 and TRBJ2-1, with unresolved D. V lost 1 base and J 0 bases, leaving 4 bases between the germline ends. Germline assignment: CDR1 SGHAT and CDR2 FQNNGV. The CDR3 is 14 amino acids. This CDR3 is CASSLASSYNEQFF. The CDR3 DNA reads TGTGCCAGCAGCTTAGCGAGCTCCTACAATGAGCAGTTCTTC.

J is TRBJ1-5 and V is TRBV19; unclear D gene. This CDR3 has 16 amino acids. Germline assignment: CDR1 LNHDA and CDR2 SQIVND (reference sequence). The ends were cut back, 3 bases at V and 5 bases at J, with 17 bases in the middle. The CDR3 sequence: CASSILRDTAYQPQHF. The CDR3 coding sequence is TGTGCCAGTAGTATTCTGCGTGACACCGCTTATCAGCCCCAGCATTTT.

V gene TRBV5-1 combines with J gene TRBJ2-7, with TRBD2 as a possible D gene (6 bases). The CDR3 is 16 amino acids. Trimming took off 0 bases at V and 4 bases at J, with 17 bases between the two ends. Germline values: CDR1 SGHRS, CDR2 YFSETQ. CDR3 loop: CASSLAVLQGGYEQYF. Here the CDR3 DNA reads TGCGCCAGCAGCTTGGCCGTTTTGCAAGGAGGGTACGAGCAGTACTTC.

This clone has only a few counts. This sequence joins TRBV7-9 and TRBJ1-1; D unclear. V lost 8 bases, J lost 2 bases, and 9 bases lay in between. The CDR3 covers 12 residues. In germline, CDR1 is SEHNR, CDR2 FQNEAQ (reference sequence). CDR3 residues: CASGDRNTEAFF. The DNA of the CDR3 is TGTGCCAGCGGGGATCGAAACACTGAAGCTTTCTTT.

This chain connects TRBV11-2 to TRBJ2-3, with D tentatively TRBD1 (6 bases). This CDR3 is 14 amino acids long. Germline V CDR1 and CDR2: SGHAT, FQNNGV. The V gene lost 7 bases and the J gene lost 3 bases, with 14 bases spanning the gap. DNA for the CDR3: TGTGCCAGCAAAACAACAGGGACGACAGATACGCAGTATTTT. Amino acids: CASKTTGTTDTQYF.

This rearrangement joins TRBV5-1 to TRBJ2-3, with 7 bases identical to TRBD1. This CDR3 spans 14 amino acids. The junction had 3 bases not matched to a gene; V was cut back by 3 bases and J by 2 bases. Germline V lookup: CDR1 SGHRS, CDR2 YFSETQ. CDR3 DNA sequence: TGCGCCAGCAGCTCGACAGGGTTCACAGATACGCAGTATTTT. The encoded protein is CASSSTGFTDTQYF.

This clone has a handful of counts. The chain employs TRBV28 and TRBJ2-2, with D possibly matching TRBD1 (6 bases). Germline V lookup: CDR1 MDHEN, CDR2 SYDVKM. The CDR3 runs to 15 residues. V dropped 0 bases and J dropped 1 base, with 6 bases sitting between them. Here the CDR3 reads CASSLWTGNTGELFF. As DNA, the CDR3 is TGTGCCAGCAGTTTATGGACAGGGAACACCGGGGAGCTGTTTTTT.

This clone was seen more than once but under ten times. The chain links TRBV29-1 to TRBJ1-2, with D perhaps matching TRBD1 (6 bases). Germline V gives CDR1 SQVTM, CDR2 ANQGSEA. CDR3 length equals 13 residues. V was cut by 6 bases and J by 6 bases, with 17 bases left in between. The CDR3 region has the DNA TGCAGCGTCCGAGGATGGCAGGGGCATGGCTACACCTTC. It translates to CSVRGWQGHGYTF.

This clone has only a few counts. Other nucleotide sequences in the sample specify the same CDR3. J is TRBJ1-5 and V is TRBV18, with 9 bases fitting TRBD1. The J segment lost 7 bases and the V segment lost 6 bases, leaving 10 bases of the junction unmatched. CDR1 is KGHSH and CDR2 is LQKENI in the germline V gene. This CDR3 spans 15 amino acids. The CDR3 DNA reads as TGTGCCAGCTCCCCGGGACAGGGAGGACTCCAGCCCCAGCATTTT. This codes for CASSPGQGGLQPQHF.

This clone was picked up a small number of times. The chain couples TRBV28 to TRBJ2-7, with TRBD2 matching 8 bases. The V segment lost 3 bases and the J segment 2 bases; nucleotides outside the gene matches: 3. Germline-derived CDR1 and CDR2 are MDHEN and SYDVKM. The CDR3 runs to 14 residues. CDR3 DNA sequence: TGTGCCAGCAGTTTCTTTAGCGGGACCTACGAGCAGTACTTC. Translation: CASSFFSGTYEQYF.

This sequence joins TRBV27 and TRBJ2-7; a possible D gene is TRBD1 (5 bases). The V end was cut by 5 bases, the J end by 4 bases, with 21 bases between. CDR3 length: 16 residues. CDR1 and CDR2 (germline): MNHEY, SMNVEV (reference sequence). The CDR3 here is CASSRTSTSSSYEQYF. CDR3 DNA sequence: TGTGCCAGCAGTAGGACAAGTACAAGCAGTAGTTACGAGCAGTACTTC.

CDR3 bases: TGCGCCAGCAGCCGAGGACTAGCGGGACCCGACTACGAGCAGTACTTC. Its protein is CASSRGLAGPDYEQYF. The chain combines TRBV4-3 with TRBJ2-7; TRBD2 matches at 12 bases. The length of the CDR3 is 16 residues. Trimming removed 4 bases from V and 3 bases from J; junction bases left unmatched: 7. Per germline, CDR1 LGHNA and CDR2 YSLEER.

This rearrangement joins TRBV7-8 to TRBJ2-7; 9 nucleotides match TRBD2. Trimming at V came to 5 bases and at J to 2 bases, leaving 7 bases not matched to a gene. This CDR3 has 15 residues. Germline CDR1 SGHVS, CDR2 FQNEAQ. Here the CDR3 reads CASSPRGGIAYEQYF. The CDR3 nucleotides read TGTGCCAGCAGCCCGCGGGGGGGAATCGCCTACGAGCAGTACTTC.

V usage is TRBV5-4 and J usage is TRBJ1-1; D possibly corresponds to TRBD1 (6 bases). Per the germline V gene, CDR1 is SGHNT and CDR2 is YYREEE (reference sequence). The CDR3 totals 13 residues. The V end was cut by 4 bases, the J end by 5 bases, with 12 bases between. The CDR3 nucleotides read TGTGCCAGCAGCACACAGGGAAATACTGAAGCTTTCTTT. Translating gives CASSTQGNTEAFF.

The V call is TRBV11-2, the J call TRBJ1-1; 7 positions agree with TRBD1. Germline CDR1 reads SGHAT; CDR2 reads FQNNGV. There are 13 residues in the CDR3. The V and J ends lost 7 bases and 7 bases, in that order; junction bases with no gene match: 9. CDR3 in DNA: TGTGCCAGCACCCCGGACAGGCCGAATGAAGCTTTCTTT. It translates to CASTPDRPNEAFF.